The T cell receptor (beta chain) under discussion was sequenced for a study of spatial heterogeneity in lung cancer. The V segment lost 2 bases and the J segment 8 bases; nucleotides outside the gene matches: 3. The germline CDR1 and CDR2 sequences are MNHNS and SASEGT. The CDR3 consists of 14 residues. Time point specified: sample taken at primary tumor resection. The donor population consisted of more than 55 patients with untreated, early-stage non-small cell lung cancer. Extraction of whole RNA from tumor, nontumor lung or frozen PBMC preceded unsorted sequencing. This clonotype was seen repeatedly, ten times or more. Unique molecular identifiers tagged every individual TCR cDNA molecule. TCRdb re-called the 5' RACE reads with MiXCR, one entry per CDR3 protein. The data hold about 39,000 distinct CDR3 sequences, with 3% to 3.5% observed a single time.

The clonotype was recovered from a male donor with early-stage non-small cell lung cancer. This chain joins TRBV6-1 and TRBJ2-3, with 11 bases aligning to TRBD2. Sequencing used normal lung tissue next to the tumor, obtained at surgery. CDR3 bases: TGTGCCAGCAGTGAATGGCTAGCGGGGGGTACGCAGTATTTT. Translation gives CASSEWLAGGTQYF.